These T cell receptor beta chains were read from a single sample in a study of cytomegalovirus exposure and HLA in healthy donors. TCRdb's copy holds only in-frame clones and misses some; the assay was immunoSEQ multiplex PCR. Here the sample spans some 190,000 clones, approximately 80% being singletons. Source material: PBMCs. Every receptor here comes from a woman in her twenties or thirties in good health and CMV-seropositive. CDR3s include the opening cysteine and the closing phenylalanine or tryptophan. A D gene is named only where the DNA matches it firmly. The size entry is marked missing in some rows and otherwise reads once, few, many or a size class.

abundance	v_gene	j_gene	d_gene	CDR3nt	CDR3aa
few	TRBV5-1	TRBJ2-1	-	TGCGCCAGCAGCTTGGCTTCCGACAGCCACAATGAGCAGTTCTTC	CASSLASDSHNEQFF
once	TRBV28	TRBJ2-3	TRBD2	TGTGCCAGCAGTCCGGGACTAGCGGGAGGGCCAAGGCCCACAGATACGCAGTATTTT	CASSPGLAGGPRPTDTQYF
-	TRBV28	TRBJ2-7	TRBD2	TGTGCCAGCAGGCCGGGACTAGACTACGAGCAGTACTTC	CASRPGLDYEQYF
-	TRBV29-1	TRBJ1-1	-	TGCAGCGTAGGGGGGGTCACTGAAGCTTTCTTT	CSVGGVTEAFF
once	TRBV7-9	TRBJ1-2	TRBD1	TGTGCCAGCAGCTCAAACGGACAGGGGGAGAGTGGCTACACCTTC	CASSSNGQGESGYTF
-	TRBV19	TRBJ1-1	TRBD1	TGTGCCAGTAGTATAGATGGGGCCCCCTTCGACAGGGGGGGTGAAGCTTTCTTT	CASSIDGAPFDRGGEAFF
-	TRBV19	TRBJ2-7	-	TGTGCCAGTAGTATCGGCGGGAAGAACTACGAGCAGTACTTC	CASSIGGKNYEQYF
-	TRBV11-3	TRBJ1-1	-	TGTGCCAGCAGCCTCACCGGGGGGCACACTGAAGCTTTCTTT	CASSLTGGHTEAFF
-	TRBV5-1	TRBJ2-1	-	TGCGCCAGCAGCTTGGAGGGGTCCGATGAGCAGTTCTTC	CASSLEGSDEQFF
-	TRBV5-4	TRBJ1-2	-	TGTGCCAGCACCTCAGTGATGGGGGGGAGCTATGGCTACACCTTC	CASTSVMGGSYGYTF
few	TRBV5-1	TRBJ1-2	TRBD1	TGCGCCAGCAGCTTGTCCGGGACAGGGTCATTTGGCTACACCTTC	CASSLSGTGSFGYTF
-	TRBV5-1	TRBJ1-1	-	TGCGCCAGCAGCGCACAGACCCTCATGAACACTGAAGCTTTCTTT	CASSAQTLMNTEAFF
-	TRBV7-6	TRBJ1-3	-	TGTGCCAGCAGCCCCACCAATGGGGCAGGGGTTTCTGGAAACACCATATATTTT	CASSPTNGAGVSGNTIYF
-	TRBV7-2	TRBJ2-7	-	TGTGCCAGCAGCTTACAGGACTCCTACGAGCAGTACTTC	CASSLQDSYEQYF
-	TRBV7-6	TRBJ1-3	-	TGTGCCAGCAGCTTAGGGGCAGGGAAGACAGGAAACACCATATATTTT	CASSLGAGKTGNTIYF
-	TRBV11-2	TRBJ1-6	-	TGTGCCAGCAGCGCTTATCCGGCAGCGTATAATTCACCCCTCCACTTT	CASSAYPAAYNSPLHF
-	TRBV4-1	TRBJ1-3	TRBD1	TGCGCCAGCAGCCAAGATCGGTCGCCATGGACAGGGTTTAAGGACACCATATATTTT	CASSQDRSPWTGFKDTIYF
-	TRBV7-9	TRBJ2-2	TRBD2	TGTGCCAGCAGATGGACTAGCGGGAGGTTTGCCGGGGAGCTGTTTTTT	CASRWTSGRFAGELFF
-	TRBV6-5	TRBJ2-7	-	TGTGCCAGCAGTTACGGCCAGGGAGGAGAGGGGATCGAGCAGTACTTC	CASSYGQGGEGIEQYF
once	TRBV15	TRBJ2-7	-	TGTGCCACCAGCAGAAATCAGGGAATCTACGAGCAGTACTTC	CATSRNQGIYEQYF
-	TRBV30	TRBJ1-6	-	TGTGCCTGGAGCCCCCTGAGGGCCCCGCGGAATTCACCCCTCCACTTT	CAWSPLRAPRNSPLHF
-	TRBV7-8	TRBJ1-1	-	TGTGCCAGCAGCCCGGACAGCCTGAACACTGAAGCTTTCTTT	CASSPDSLNTEAFF
-	TRBV7-6	TRBJ2-5	-	TGTGCCAGCAGCCTTACAGTACAAGAGACCCAGTACTTC	CASSLTVQETQYF
-	TRBV30	TRBJ2-3	TRBD2	TGTGCCTGGACATATTGGGGGGGGAGATCTACGCAGTATTTT	CAWTYWGGRSTQYF
-	TRBV27	TRBJ1-1	-	TGTGCCAGCAGTTTTGGAGGAATGAACACTGAAGCTTTCTTT	CASSFGGMNTEAFF
-	TRBV28	TRBJ1-2	-	TGTGCCAGCAGGGGTTCCCCAGGGCTTGGCTACACCTTC	CASRGSPGLGYTF
-	TRBV7-9	TRBJ1-3	-	TGTGCCAGCAGCTTAGAAGCAGGAGGAAACACCATATATTTT	CASSLEAGGNTIYF
-	TRBV19	TRBJ2-7	-	TGTGCCAGTAGTATAGCTCAGACGGGGGTCTACGAGCAGTACTTC	CASSIAQTGVYEQYF
-	TRBV15	TRBJ2-1	TRBD2	TGTGCCACCAGCATTAGTGGGACTAGCCAATCTCCGAGCTCCTACAATGAGCAGTTCTTC	CATSISGTSQSPSSYNEQFF
once	TRBV30	TRBJ1-1	-	TGTGCCTGGAGTAAAAGGGGGTACACTGAAGCTTTCTTT	CAWSKRGYTEAFF
once	TRBV5-4	TRBJ2-7	TRBD2	TGTGCCAGCAGCGGACCGGCGGGAGGAGAGTACGAGCAGTACTTC	CASSGPAGGEYEQYF
-	TRBV28	TRBJ1-3	-	TGTGCCGAACAGGGCGCTGGAAACACCATATATTTT	CAEQGAGNTIYF
-	TRBV6-1	TRBJ1-1	-	TGTGCCAGCAGCGCAAAACCGGAGCTGGAGGCTTTCTTT	CASSAKPELEAFF
-	TRBV5-4	TRBJ2-3	TRBD2	TGTGCCAGCAGCTTGGGGACTAGCGGGGTCGCGGTAAATACGCAGTATTTT	CASSLGTSGVAVNTQYF
-	TRBV28	TRBJ1-2	TRBD1	TGTGCCAGCAGTACAGGGGGCTATGGCTACACCTTC	CASSTGGYGYTF
-	TRBV28	TRBJ1-4	-	TGTGCCAGCAGTTTCTCCTCTCGTTGGGGGCGCGGTGAAAAACTGTTTTTT	CASSFSSRWGRGEKLFF
-	TRBV11-3	TRBJ2-7	-	TGTGCCAGCAGCAGCCGGGACTTCGGGGGCTACGAGCAGTACTTC	CASSSRDFGGYEQYF
few	TRBV6-5	TRBJ1-3	TRBD1	TGTGCCAGCAGTTACCGCCCAGGGGGTCTGAACACCATATATTTT	CASSYRPGGLNTIYF
-	TRBV7-2	TRBJ1-5	-	TGTGCCAGCAGCCCGGGAGCCGGGAGCAATCAGCCCCAGCATTTT	CASSPGAGSNQPQHF
-	TRBV5-1	TRBJ2-7	TRBD1	TGCGCCAGCAGCCAAACGACAGGGGGAGTCTACGAGCAGTACTTC	CASSQTTGGVYEQYF
-	TRBV2	TRBJ1-4	TRBD1	TGTGCCAGCAGTGGGACAGGGAAAGGTGAAAAACTGTTTTTT	CASSGTGKGEKLFF
-	TRBV5-1	TRBJ2-1	TRBD2	TGCGCCAGCAGCTTGGGACTAGCGGGCTACAATGAGCAGTTCTTC	CASSLGLAGYNEQFF
-	TRBV15	TRBJ1-4	TRBD1	TGTGCCACCAGCAGAAACAGGCAGGGGGATGAAAAACTGTTTTTT	CATSRNRQGDEKLFF
few	TRBV9	TRBJ2-7	-	TGTGCCAGCAGCGTAAATGGACTCACCTACGAGCAGTACTTC	CASSVNGLTYEQYF
once	TRBV29-1	TRBJ1-2	TRBD1	TGCAGCGTTAACGGACAGGAGAACTATGGCTACACCTTC	CSVNGQENYGYTF
-	TRBV6-1	TRBJ1-5	TRBD1	TGTGCCAGCAGTGAAGCCCCAGGGGGTCAGCCCCAGCATTTT	CASSEAPGGQPQHF
few	TRBV7-9	TRBJ1-1	TRBD1	TGTGCCAGCAGCGACCAGGGGGGAGCCACTGAAGCTTTCTTT	CASSDQGGATEAFF
-	TRBV5-4	TRBJ1-4	-	TGTGCCAGCAGCCAGGGAACCCCCATTGGCACTAATGAAAAACTGTTTTTT	CASSQGTPIGTNEKLFF
-	TRBV7-3	TRBJ1-6	TRBD1	TGTGCCAGCACCCGGGCCCTCGGACAGGGGAACAATTCACCCCTCCACTTT	CASTRALGQGNNSPLHF